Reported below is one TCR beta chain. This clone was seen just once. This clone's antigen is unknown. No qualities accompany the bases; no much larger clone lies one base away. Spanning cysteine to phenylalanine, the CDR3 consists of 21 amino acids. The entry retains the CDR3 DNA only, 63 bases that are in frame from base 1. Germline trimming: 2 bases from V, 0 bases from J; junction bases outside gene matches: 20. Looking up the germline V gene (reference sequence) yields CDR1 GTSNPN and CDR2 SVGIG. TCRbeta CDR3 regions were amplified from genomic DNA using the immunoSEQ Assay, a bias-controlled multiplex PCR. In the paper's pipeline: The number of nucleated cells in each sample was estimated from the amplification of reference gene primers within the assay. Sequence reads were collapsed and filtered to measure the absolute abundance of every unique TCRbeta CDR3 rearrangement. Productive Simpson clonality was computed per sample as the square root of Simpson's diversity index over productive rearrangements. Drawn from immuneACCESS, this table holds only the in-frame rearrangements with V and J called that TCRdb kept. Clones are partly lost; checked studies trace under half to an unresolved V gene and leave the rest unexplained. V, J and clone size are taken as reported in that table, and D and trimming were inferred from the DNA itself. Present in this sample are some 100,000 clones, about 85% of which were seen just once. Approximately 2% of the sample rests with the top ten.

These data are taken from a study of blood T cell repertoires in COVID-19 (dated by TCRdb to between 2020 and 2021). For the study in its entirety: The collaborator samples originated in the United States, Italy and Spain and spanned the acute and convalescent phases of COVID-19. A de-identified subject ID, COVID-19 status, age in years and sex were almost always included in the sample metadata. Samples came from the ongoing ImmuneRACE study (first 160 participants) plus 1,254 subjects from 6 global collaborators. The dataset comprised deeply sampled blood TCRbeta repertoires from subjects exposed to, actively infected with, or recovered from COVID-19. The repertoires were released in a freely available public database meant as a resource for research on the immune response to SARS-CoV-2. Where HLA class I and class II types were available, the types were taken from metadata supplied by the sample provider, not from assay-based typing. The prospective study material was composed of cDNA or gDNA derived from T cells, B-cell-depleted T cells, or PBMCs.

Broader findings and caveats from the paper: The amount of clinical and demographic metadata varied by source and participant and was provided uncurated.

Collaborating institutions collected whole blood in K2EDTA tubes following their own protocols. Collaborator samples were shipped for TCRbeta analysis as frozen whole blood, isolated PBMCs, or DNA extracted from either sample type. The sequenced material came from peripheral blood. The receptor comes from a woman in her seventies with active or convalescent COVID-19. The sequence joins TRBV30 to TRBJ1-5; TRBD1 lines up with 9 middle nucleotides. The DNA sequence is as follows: TGTGCCTGGAGTAAGAGCGGGTTCCGGGACAGGGATTTGGATAGCAATCAGCCCCAGCATTTT. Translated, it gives CAWSKSGFRDRDLDSNQPQHF.